This is a list of T cell receptor beta chains from one sample in a study of blood T cell repertoires in COVID-19. TCRdb's table, derived via immunoSEQ multiplex PCR, lists solely in-frame clones and lacks some. The table lists some 420,000 clones, more than 80% of them singletons. Sequencing was carried out using PBMCs or T cells enriched from blood (not recorded which). The receptors originated from a man aged 30-40 years who had recovered from COVID-19. Both conserved end residues are part of each CDR3. The D gene is left open where the match is weak. Clone size is not always given. Where it is, it says once, few, many or a class for expanded clones.

clone_size: NA; v_call: TRBV28; d_call: NA; j_call: TRBJ2-3; cdr3_aa: CASSSRAGTSTDTQYF; cdr3_nt: TGTGCCAGCAGTTCACGGGCGGGCACTAGCACAGATACGCAGTATTTT
clone_size: NA; v_call: TRBV10-1; d_call: NA; j_call: TRBJ2-2; cdr3_aa: CASSPLGSSGTGELFF; cdr3_nt: TGCGCCAGCAGTCCGCTGGGGAGTTCGGGCACCGGGGAGCTGTTTTTT
clone_size: NA; v_call: TRBV19; d_call: TRBD2; j_call: TRBJ2-1; cdr3_aa: CASSLSREAGYEQFF; cdr3_nt: TGTGCCAGTAGTCTTTCGCGGGAGGCGGGTTATGAGCAGTTCTTC
clone_size: NA; v_call: TRBV6-5; d_call: TRBD2; j_call: TRBJ2-1; cdr3_aa: CASSYGLAGIADEQFF; cdr3_nt: TGTGCCAGCAGTTACGGTCTAGCGGGAATTGCGGATGAGCAGTTCTTC
clone_size: NA; v_call: TRBV9; d_call: TRBD2; j_call: TRBJ2-2; cdr3_aa: CASSVGGTSRFSGELFF; cdr3_nt: TGTGCCAGCAGCGTAGGGGGGACTAGTCGGTTTTCCGGGGAGCTGTTTTTT
clone_size: few; v_call: TRBV24-1; d_call: TRBD2; j_call: TRBJ2-3; cdr3_aa: CATSDSALAGADTQYF; cdr3_nt: TGTGCCACCAGTGATTCTGCCCTAGCGGGAGCGGATACGCAGTATTTT
clone_size: NA; v_call: TRBV5-1; d_call: TRBD1; j_call: TRBJ2-1; cdr3_aa: CASSLDPGQGYNEQFF; cdr3_nt: TGCGCCAGCAGCTTGGACCCGGGACAGGGGTACAATGAGCAGTTCTTC
clone_size: NA; v_call: TRBV5-4; d_call: NA; j_call: TRBJ2-2; cdr3_aa: CASSFGLSVLYKGELFF; cdr3_nt: TGTGCCAGCAGCTTTGGTCTCTCCGTACTTTATAAAGGGGAGCTGTTTTTT
clone_size: NA; v_call: TRBV2; d_call: NA; j_call: TRBJ1-5; cdr3_aa: CASTTTRQVGTGRNQPQHF; cdr3_nt: TGTGCCAGCACTACAACCCGACAGGTAGGAACCGGGCGAAATCAGCCCCAGCATTTT
clone_size: NA; v_call: TRBV28; d_call: NA; j_call: TRBJ1-6; cdr3_aa: CASSLSVLPNSPLHF; cdr3_nt: TGTGCCAGCAGTTTATCGGTACTTCCTAATTCACCCCTCCACTTT
clone_size: NA; v_call: TRBV25-1; d_call: NA; j_call: TRBJ1-3; cdr3_aa: CASSGRKEPRNTIYF; cdr3_nt: TGTGCCAGCAGTGGGAGGAAGGAACCGAGGAACACCATATATTTT
clone_size: NA; v_call: TRBV5-1; d_call: TRBD2; j_call: TRBJ2-3; cdr3_aa: CASSQGTSGKTDTQYF; cdr3_nt: TGCGCCAGCAGCCAAGGGACTAGCGGGAAGACAGATACGCAGTATTTT
clone_size: NA; v_call: TRBV11-2; d_call: TRBD2; j_call: TRBJ2-7; cdr3_aa: CASSTSGKGPYEQYF; cdr3_nt: TGTGCCAGCAGCACCAGCGGGAAGGGGCCCTACGAGCAGTACTTC
clone_size: NA; v_call: TRBV7-8; d_call: TRBD2; j_call: TRBJ2-1; cdr3_aa: CASSFLAGSSYNEQFF; cdr3_nt: TGTGCCAGCAGCTTTCTAGCGGGCAGCTCCTACAATGAGCAGTTCTTC
clone_size: NA; v_call: TRBV15; d_call: NA; j_call: TRBJ1-2; cdr3_aa: CATSRPEGGAYGYTF; cdr3_nt: TGTGCCACCAGCAGACCGGAGGGTGGAGCGTATGGCTACACCTTC
clone_size: once; v_call: TRBV6-5; d_call: NA; j_call: TRBJ1-1; cdr3_aa: CASRSGPGGVAFF; cdr3_nt: TGTGCCAGCAGGTCGGGGCCCGGAGGGGTAGCTTTCTTT
clone_size: NA; v_call: TRBV7-9; d_call: NA; j_call: TRBJ1-5; cdr3_aa: CASSSTGLGNQPQHF; cdr3_nt: TGTGCCAGCAGCTCGACAGGCTTAGGGAATCAGCCCCAGCATTTT
clone_size: once; v_call: TRBV5-4; d_call: NA; j_call: TRBJ2-1; cdr3_aa: CASSPLTGEQFF; cdr3_nt: TGTGCCAGCAGCCCCCTTACGGGTGAGCAGTTCTTC
clone_size: NA; v_call: TRBV6-5; d_call: NA; j_call: TRBJ2-7; cdr3_aa: CASSPGTSGYEQYF; cdr3_nt: TGTGCCAGCAGTCCCGGGACATCGGGCTACGAGCAGTACTTC
clone_size: NA; v_call: TRBV19; d_call: NA; j_call: TRBJ1-2; cdr3_aa: CASSQAKGGSYGYTF; cdr3_nt: TGTGCCAGTAGCCAGGCCAAGGGCGGGAGCTATGGCTACACCTTC
clone_size: NA; v_call: TRBV7-2; d_call: NA; j_call: TRBJ2-6; cdr3_aa: CASSLSSASGANVLTF; cdr3_nt: TGTGCCAGCAGCTTATCTTCTGCGTCTGGGGCCAACGTCCTGACTTTC
clone_size: NA; v_call: TRBV28; d_call: NA; j_call: TRBJ2-3; cdr3_aa: CASSYAGSRDTQYF; cdr3_nt: TGTGCCAGCAGTTATGCGGGATCACGAGATACGCAGTATTTT
clone_size: NA; v_call: TRBV24-1; d_call: NA; j_call: TRBJ2-3; cdr3_aa: CATSDFERDSTDTQYF; cdr3_nt: TGTGCCACCAGTGATTTTGAGCGAGATAGCACAGATACGCAGTATTTT
clone_size: few; v_call: TRBV29-1; d_call: NA; j_call: TRBJ2-2; cdr3_aa: CSVVGGGELFF; cdr3_nt: TGCAGCGTTGTCGGTGGCGGGGAGCTGTTTTTT
clone_size: NA; v_call: TRBV30; d_call: TRBD2; j_call: TRBJ2-7; cdr3_aa: CAAGLAYEQYF; cdr3_nt: TGCGCGGCGGGACTAGCCTACGAGCAGTACTTC
clone_size: NA; v_call: TRBV9; d_call: NA; j_call: TRBJ2-1; cdr3_aa: CASSPRGSQDEQFF; cdr3_nt: TGTGCCAGCAGCCCCCGAGGGTCCCAGGATGAGCAGTTCTTC
clone_size: NA; v_call: TRBV5-4; d_call: TRBD1; j_call: TRBJ1-2; cdr3_aa: CASRIWGQPYGYTF; cdr3_nt: TGTGCCAGCAGGATCTGGGGACAGCCCTATGGCTACACCTTC
clone_size: NA; v_call: TRBV9; d_call: TRBD1; j_call: TRBJ2-1; cdr3_aa: CASSPQTGGSYNEQFF; cdr3_nt: TGTGCCAGCAGCCCCCAAACAGGGGGCTCCTACAATGAGCAGTTCTTC
clone_size: NA; v_call: TRBV19; d_call: TRBD2; j_call: TRBJ2-2; cdr3_aa: CASSMAGGLGTGELFF; cdr3_nt: TGTGCCAGTAGTATGGCGGGGGGGCTAGGCACCGGGGAGCTGTTTTTT
clone_size: NA; v_call: TRBV11-2; d_call: NA; j_call: TRBJ1-2; cdr3_aa: CASSLVKQGPYGYTF; cdr3_nt: TGTGCCAGCAGCTTAGTTAAGCAGGGGCCCTATGGCTACACCTTC
clone_size: NA; v_call: TRBV6-5; d_call: NA; j_call: TRBJ1-6; cdr3_aa: CASSRGGLGNSPLHF; cdr3_nt: TGTGCCAGCAGTAGAGGGGGTTTAGGGAATTCACCCCTCCACTTT
clone_size: NA; v_call: TRBV19; d_call: NA; j_call: TRBJ2-3; cdr3_aa: CASSLSGSTDTQYF; cdr3_nt: TGTGCCAGTAGTCTCAGCGGGAGCACAGATACGCAGTATTTT
clone_size: NA; v_call: TRBV4-1; d_call: NA; j_call: TRBJ2-7; cdr3_aa: CASSQKIASDTYEQYF; cdr3_nt: TGCGCCAGCAGCCAAAAAATAGCGTCAGATACCTACGAGCAGTACTTC
clone_size: NA; v_call: TRBV5-6; d_call: NA; j_call: TRBJ2-4; cdr3_aa: CASFQGIGAKNIQYF; cdr3_nt: TGTGCCAGTTTTCAGGGTATTGGTGCCAAAAACATTCAGTACTTC
clone_size: NA; v_call: TRBV5-1; d_call: TRBD2; j_call: TRBJ2-5; cdr3_aa: CASSLTSGQETQYF; cdr3_nt: TGCGCCAGCAGCTTAACTAGCGGCCAAGAGACCCAGTACTTC
clone_size: NA; v_call: TRBV19; d_call: TRBD1; j_call: TRBJ1-1; cdr3_aa: CASGTGVNEAFF; cdr3_nt: TGTGCCTCCGGGACAGGGGTGAATGAAGCTTTCTTT
clone_size: NA; v_call: TRBV13; d_call: NA; j_call: TRBJ2-7; cdr3_aa: CASSFGGNSYEQYF; cdr3_nt: TGTGCCAGCAGCTTCGGCGGGAACTCCTACGAGCAGTACTTC
clone_size: NA; v_call: TRBV7-9; d_call: NA; j_call: TRBJ2-7; cdr3_aa: CASSFGGSSYEQYF; cdr3_nt: TGTGCCAGCAGCTTCGGAGGGAGCTCCTACGAGCAGTACTTC
clone_size: NA; v_call: TRBV19; d_call: NA; j_call: TRBJ2-7; cdr3_aa: CASSIRYRQAYEQYF; cdr3_nt: TGTGCCAGTAGTATAAGGTACAGACAGGCGTACGAGCAGTACTTC
clone_size: NA; v_call: TRBV28; d_call: TRBD2; j_call: TRBJ2-1; cdr3_aa: CASSPPVAGRYNEQFF; cdr3_nt: TGTGCCAGCAGTCCACCCGTAGCGGGGCGCTACAATGAGCAGTTCTTC
clone_size: once; v_call: TRBV27; d_call: TRBD2; j_call: TRBJ2-5; cdr3_aa: CASSSAGGTPETQYF; cdr3_nt: TGTGCCAGCAGTTCAGCGGGAGGAACCCCAGAGACCCAGTACTTC
clone_size: NA; v_call: TRBV20-1; d_call: NA; j_call: TRBJ2-7; cdr3_aa: CSASEHGQIYEQYF; cdr3_nt: TGCAGTGCTAGTGAACATGGCCAGATCTACGAGCAGTACTTC
clone_size: NA; v_call: TRBV19; d_call: TRBD2; j_call: TRBJ2-1; cdr3_aa: CASSSRLANNEQFF; cdr3_nt: TGTGCCAGTAGTTCTCGACTAGCAAACAATGAGCAGTTCTTC
clone_size: NA; v_call: TRBV10-1; d_call: TRBD1; j_call: TRBJ1-5; cdr3_aa: CASRGQNQPQHF; cdr3_nt: TGCGCCAGCAGGGGACAGAATCAGCCCCAGCATTTT
clone_size: NA; v_call: TRBV18; d_call: NA; j_call: TRBJ2-7; cdr3_aa: CASSPLSSYEQYF; cdr3_nt: TGTGCCAGCTCACCGTTGAGCTCCTACGAGCAGTACTTC
clone_size: NA; v_call: TRBV7-9; d_call: NA; j_call: TRBJ1-1; cdr3_aa: CASSPRYTEAFF; cdr3_nt: TGTGCCAGCAGCCCCAGGTACACTGAAGCTTTCTTT
clone_size: NA; v_call: TRBV24-1; d_call: TRBD2; j_call: TRBJ2-1; cdr3_aa: CATSDRTSGSLYNEQFF; cdr3_nt: TGTGCCACCAGTGATCGGACTAGCGGGAGTTTATACAATGAGCAGTTCTTC
clone_size: NA; v_call: TRBV27; d_call: TRBD2; j_call: TRBJ2-7; cdr3_aa: CASSPGLGGYEQYF; cdr3_nt: TGTGCCAGCAGTCCGGGACTAGGGGGCTACGAGCAGTACTTC